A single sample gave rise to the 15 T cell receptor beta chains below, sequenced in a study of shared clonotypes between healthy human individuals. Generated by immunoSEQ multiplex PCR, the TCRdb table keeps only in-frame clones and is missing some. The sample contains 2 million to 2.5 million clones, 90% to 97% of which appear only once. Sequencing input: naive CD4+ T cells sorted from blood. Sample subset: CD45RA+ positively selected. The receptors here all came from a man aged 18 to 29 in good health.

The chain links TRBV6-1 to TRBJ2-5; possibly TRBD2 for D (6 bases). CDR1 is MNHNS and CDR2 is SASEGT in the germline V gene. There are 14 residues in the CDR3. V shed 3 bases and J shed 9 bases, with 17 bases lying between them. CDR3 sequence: CASSDLGGGMAQYF. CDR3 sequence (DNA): TGTGCCAGCAGTGATCTAGGAGGAGGGATGGCCCAGTACTTC.

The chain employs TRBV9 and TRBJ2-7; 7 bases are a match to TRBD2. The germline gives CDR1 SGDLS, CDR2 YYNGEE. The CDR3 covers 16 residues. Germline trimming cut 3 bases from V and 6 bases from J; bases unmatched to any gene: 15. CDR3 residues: CASSATSRREIGEQYF. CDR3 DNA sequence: TGTGCCAGCAGCGCCACTTCAAGGCGGGAGATTGGCGAGCAGTACTTC. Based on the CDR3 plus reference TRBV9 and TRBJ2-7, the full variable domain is DSGVTQTPKHLITATGQRVTLRCSPRSGDLSVYWYQQSLDQGLQFLIQYYNGEERAKGNILERFSAQQFPDLHSELNLSSLELGDSALYFCASSATSRREIGEQYFGPGTRLTVT.

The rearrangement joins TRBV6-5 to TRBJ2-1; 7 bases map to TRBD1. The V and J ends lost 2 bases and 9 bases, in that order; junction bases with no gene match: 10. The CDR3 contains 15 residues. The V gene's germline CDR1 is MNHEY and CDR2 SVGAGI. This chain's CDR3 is CASSYRPTGEGEQFF. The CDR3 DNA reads TGTGCCAGCAGTTACCGGCCAACAGGGGAAGGTGAGCAGTTCTTC.

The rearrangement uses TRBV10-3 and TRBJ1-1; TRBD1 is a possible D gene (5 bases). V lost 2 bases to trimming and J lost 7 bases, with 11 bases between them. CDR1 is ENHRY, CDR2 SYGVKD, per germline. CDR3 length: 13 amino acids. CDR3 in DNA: TGTGCCATCAGTGAGATGGACAACCGTGAAGCTTTCTTT. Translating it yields CAISEMDNREAFF.

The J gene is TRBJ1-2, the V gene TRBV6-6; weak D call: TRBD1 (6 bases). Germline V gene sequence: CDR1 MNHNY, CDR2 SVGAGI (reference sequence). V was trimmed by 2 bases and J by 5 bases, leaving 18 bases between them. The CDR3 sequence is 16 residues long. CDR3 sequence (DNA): TGTGCCAGCAGTTACCCAAGACAGGCGGGGGGGTATGGCTACACCTTC. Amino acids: CASSYPRQAGGYGYTF.

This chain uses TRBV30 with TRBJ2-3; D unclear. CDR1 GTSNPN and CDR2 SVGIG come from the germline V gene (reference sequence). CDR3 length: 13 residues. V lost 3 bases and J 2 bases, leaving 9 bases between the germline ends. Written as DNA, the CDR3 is TGTGCCTGGAGAGACCTATTCACAGATACGCAGTATTTT. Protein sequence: CAWRDLFTDTQYF.

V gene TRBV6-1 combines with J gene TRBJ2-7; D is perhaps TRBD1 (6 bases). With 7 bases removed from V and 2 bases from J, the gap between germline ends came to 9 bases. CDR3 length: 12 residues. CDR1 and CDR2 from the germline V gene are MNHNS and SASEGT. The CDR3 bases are TGTGCCAGCAATGGACAGACCTACGAGCAGTACTTC. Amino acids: CASNGQTYEQYF.

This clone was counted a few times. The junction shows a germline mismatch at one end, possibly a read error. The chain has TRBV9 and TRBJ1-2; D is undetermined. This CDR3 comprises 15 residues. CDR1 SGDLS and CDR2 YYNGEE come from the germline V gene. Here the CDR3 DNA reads TGTGCCAGCAACGTACGGGCAGCCCTAAGGGAAGGCTACACCTTC. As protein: CASNVRAALREGYTF.

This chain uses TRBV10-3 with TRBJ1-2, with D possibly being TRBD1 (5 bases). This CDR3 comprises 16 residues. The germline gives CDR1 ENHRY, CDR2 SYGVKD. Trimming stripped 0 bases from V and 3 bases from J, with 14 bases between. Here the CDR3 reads CAISESRGREDYGYTF. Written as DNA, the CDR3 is TGTGCCATCAGTGAGTCAAGGGGTCGAGAAGACTATGGCTACACCTTC.

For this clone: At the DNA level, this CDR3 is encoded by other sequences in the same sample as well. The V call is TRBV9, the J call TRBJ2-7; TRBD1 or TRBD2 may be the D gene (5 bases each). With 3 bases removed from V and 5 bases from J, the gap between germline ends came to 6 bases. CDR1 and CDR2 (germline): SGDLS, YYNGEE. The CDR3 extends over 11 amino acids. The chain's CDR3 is CASSAGHEQYF. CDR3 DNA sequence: TGTGCCAGCAGCGCGGGACACGAGCAGTACTTC.

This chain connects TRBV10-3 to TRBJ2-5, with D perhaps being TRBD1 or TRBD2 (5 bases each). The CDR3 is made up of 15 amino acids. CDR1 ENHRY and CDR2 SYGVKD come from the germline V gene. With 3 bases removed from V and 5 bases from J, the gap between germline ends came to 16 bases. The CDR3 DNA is TGTGCCATCAGTGATGGAAGGGACGGGCATGAGACCCAGTACTTC. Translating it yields CAISDGRDGHETQYF.

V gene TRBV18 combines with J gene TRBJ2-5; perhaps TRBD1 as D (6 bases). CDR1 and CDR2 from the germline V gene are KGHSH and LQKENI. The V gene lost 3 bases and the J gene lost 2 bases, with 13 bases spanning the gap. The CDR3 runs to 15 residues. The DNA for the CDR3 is TGTGCCAGCTCACCTAACGGACAGAGACAAGAGACCCAGTACTTC. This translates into CASSPNGQRQETQYF.

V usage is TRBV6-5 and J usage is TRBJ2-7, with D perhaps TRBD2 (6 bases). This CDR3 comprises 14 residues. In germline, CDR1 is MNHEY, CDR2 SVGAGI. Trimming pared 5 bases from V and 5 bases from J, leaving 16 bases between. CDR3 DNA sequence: TGTGCCAGCAGTCGGACCGGGACTCTCCACGAGCAGTACTTC. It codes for CASSRTGTLHEQYF.

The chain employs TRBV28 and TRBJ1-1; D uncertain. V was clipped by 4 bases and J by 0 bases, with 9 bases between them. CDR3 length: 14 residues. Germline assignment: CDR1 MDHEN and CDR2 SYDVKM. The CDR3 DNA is TGTGCCAGCAGTTGGGAGGGCATGAACACTGAAGCTTTCTTT. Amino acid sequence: CASSWEGMNTEAFF. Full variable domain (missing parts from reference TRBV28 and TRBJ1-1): DVKVTQSSRYLVKRTGEKVFLECVQDMDHENMFWYRQDPGLGLRLIYFSYDVKMKEKGDIPEGYSVSREKKERFSLILESASTNQTSMYLCASSWEGMNTEAFFGQGTRLTVV.

As DNA, the CDR3 is TGTGCCAGCAGCTGGATAGGGGGGAACACTGAAGCTTTCTTT. The encoded protein is CASSWIGGNTEAFF. This chain uses TRBV5-4 with TRBJ1-1, with TRBD1 as a possible D gene (6 bases). There are 14 residues in the CDR3. CDR1 is SGHNT and CDR2 is YYREEE in the germline V gene (reference sequence). Between the trimmed V and J ends, which lost 3 bases and 1 base, there was a span of 10 bases.